The 20 T cell receptor beta chains listed next were all sequenced from one sample in a study of cytomegalovirus exposure and HLA in healthy donors. PCR amplification relied on 60 Vbeta primers (plus 13 Jbeta primers). Sequenced by immunoSEQ multiplex PCR; TCRdb stores in-frame clones only, minus some. This sample yields some 140,000 clones, of which roughly 77% are seen a single time; approximately 7.7% belongs to the top ten. Sequenced sample: PBMCs. These receptor sequences come from a man aged 25 to 40 in good health and CMV-seropositive.

The chain employs TRBV4-2 and TRBJ2-7, with D maybe TRBD1 (6 bases). The CDR3 is 16 amino acids. Trimming pared 3 bases from V and 0 bases from J, leaving 15 bases between. Germline assignment: CDR1 LGHNA and CDR2 YNFKEQ. CDR3 residues: CASSHGQGGISYEQYF. The CDR3 DNA is TGTGCCAGCAGCCATGGTCAAGGGGGAATCTCCTACGAGCAGTACTTC.

The rearrangement uses TRBV6-4 and TRBJ2-7, with 11 bases matching TRBD2. The CDR3 length is 14 residues. Looked up from germline, CDR1 is MRHNA and CDR2 is SNTAGT. Losses at the gene ends were 4 bases for V and 7 bases for J; bases not matched to a gene: 6. CDR3 sequence reads: CASSALAGGTEQYF. The CDR3 bases are TGTGCCAGCAGTGCGCTAGCGGGAGGCACTGAGCAGTACTTC.

The chain is built from TRBV4-1 and TRBJ2-7, with a tentative D call TRBD2 (6 bases). Germline V CDR1 and CDR2: MGHRA, YSYEKL. The V and J ends lost 0 bases and 7 bases respectively, with 19 bases between them. This CDR3 region has 16 residues. The CDR3 loop reads CASSQDLRGTRGEQYF. CDR3 coding DNA: TGCGCCAGCAGCCAAGATCTCCGCGGGACCCGAGGAGAGCAGTACTTC.

The rearrangement links TRBV15 to TRBJ1-1; D perhaps matches TRBD1 (6 bases). V lost 4 bases and J 1 base, leaving 13 bases between the germline ends. The germline CDR1 and CDR2 sequences are LNHNV and YYDKDF (reference sequence). The CDR3 runs 15 residues. CDR3 in DNA: TGTGCCACCAGCATGCAATCACAGGGGAACACTGAAGCTTTCTTT. Protein: CATSMQSQGNTEAFF.

The J gene is TRBJ2-3, the V gene TRBV28; maybe TRBD2 (6 bases). Germline V gives CDR1 MDHEN, CDR2 SYDVKM. This CDR3 comprises 15 residues. V lost 5 bases to trimming and J lost 9 bases, with 21 bases between them. The DNA for the CDR3 is TGTGCCAGCAGTCCGCCCACGGGGTTTGGAGGGACGCAGTATTTT. Translating it yields CASSPPTGFGGTQYF.

The chain employs TRBV14 and TRBJ1-1, with 7 bases lining up with TRBD1. V trimming: 6 bases; J trimming: 8 bases; junction bases outside the gene matches: 12. CDR1 is SGHDN and CDR2 is FVKESK in the germline V gene. This CDR3 is 14 amino acids long. The CDR3 region is CASRKQGGTGEAFF. CDR3 sequence (DNA): TGTGCCAGCAGAAAACAAGGGGGCACTGGGGAAGCTTTCTTT. The whole variable domain, filled in from reference TRBV14 and TRBJ1-1, reads EAGVTQFPSHSVIEKGQTVTLRCDPISGHDNLYWYRRVMGKEIKFLLHFVKESKQDESGMPNNRFLAERTGGTYSTLKVQPAELEDSGVYFCASRKQGGTGEAFFGQGTRLTVV.

This clone was detected a few times. The genes are TRBV13 and TRBJ2-6; weak D call: TRBD2 (5 bases). Germline loops: CDR1 PRHDT, CDR2 FYEKMQ (reference sequence). V dropped 0 bases and J dropped 1 base, with 10 bases sitting between them. This CDR3 spans 17 amino acids. This chain's CDR3 is CASSLGLRGSGANVLTF. The CDR3 region has the DNA TGTGCCAGCAGCTTAGGCCTAAGAGGGTCTGGGGCCAACGTCCTGACTTTC.

The chain combines TRBV7-9 with TRBJ1-4; a possible D gene is TRBD1 (5 bases). The CDR3 contains 15 residues. Germline CDR1 and CDR2: SEHNR and FQNEAQ (reference sequence). Trimming cost V 0 bases and J 1 base, with 6 bases left between them. Written as DNA, the CDR3 is TGTGCCAGCAGCTTAGCGGGGGGAACTAATGAAAAACTGTTTTTT. The encoded protein is CASSLAGGTNEKLFF.

V is TRBV5-6 and J is TRBJ2-1, with 7 positions matching TRBD2. With 1 base clipped from V and 0 bases from J, the junction kept 4 bases outside the gene matches. Germline CDR1 reads SGHDT; CDR2 reads YYEEEE. The CDR3 has 16 amino acids. In nucleotides, the CDR3 is TGTGCCAGCAGCTTGTCCCGCGGGGGCTCCTACAATGAGCAGTTCTTC. Its translation: CASSLSRGGSYNEQFF.

This clone came up a few times. This chain links TRBV5-1 with TRBJ2-1, with a tentative D call TRBD1 (7 bases). This CDR3 is built from 14 residues. Germline CDR1 is SGHRS and CDR2 is YFSETQ. V lost 3 bases and J 7 bases, leaving 14 bases between the germline ends. This CDR3 reads CASSWGAGGNEQFF. CDR3 DNA: TGCGCCAGCAGCTGGGGGGCAGGGGGAAATGAGCAGTTCTTC.

The chain employs TRBV27 and TRBJ1-4; 7 nucleotides match TRBD1. The V gene end was trimmed by 5 bases and the J gene end by 2 bases; junction bases not matched to a gene: 5. Per germline, CDR1 MNHEY and CDR2 SMNVEV (reference sequence). This CDR3 contains 15 residues. The DNA of the CDR3 is TGTGCCAGCAGTCCTCGGGGACAGACTAATGAAAAACTGTTTTTT. This gives the protein CASSPRGQTNEKLFF.

The rearrangement links TRBV19 to TRBJ2-7; 9 bases line up with TRBD2. The germline V gene has CDR1 LNHDA and CDR2 SQIVND (reference sequence). After removal of 10 bases from V and 0 bases from J, the junction contained 7 bases not matched to a gene. The CDR3 is made up of 14 amino acids. The CDR3 loop is CATATSGSSYEQYF. For the CDR3, the DNA is TGTGCCACCGCGACTAGCGGTTCCTCCTACGAGCAGTACTTC.

The chain combines TRBV11-2 with TRBJ1-3, with TRBD1 identical over 9 bases. CDR3 length: 16 amino acids. The germline CDR1 and CDR2 sequences are SGHAT and FQNNGV. Losses at the gene ends were 2 bases for V and 3 bases for J; bases not matched to a gene: 5. The CDR3 spells CASSLNRGLSGNTIYF. The DNA for the CDR3 is TGTGCCAGCAGCTTAAACAGGGGGCTAAGTGGAAACACCATATATTTT.

This clone is categorized as medium-sized. CDR3 loop: CASSSTGGANYGYTF. The CDR3 nucleotides read TGTGCCAGCAGCTCTACAGGGGGCGCTAACTATGGCTACACCTTC. The J gene is TRBJ1-2, the V gene TRBV5-5; TRBD1 matches 9 bases. V lost 3 bases, J lost 0 bases, and 3 bases stayed unmatched. This CDR3 spans 15 amino acids. Germline V gene sequence: CDR1 SGHKS, CDR2 YYEKEE (reference sequence).

Points on this clone: The conserved closing phenylalanine or tryptophan is absent in this CDR3, likely reflecting a read error. This chain connects TRBV19 to TRBJ2-7; the match to TRBD1 covers 8 bases. The length of the CDR3 is 16 residues. CDR1 is LNHDA and CDR2 is SQIVND in the germline V gene (reference sequence). Trimming at V came to 6 bases and at J to 2 bases, leaving 12 bases not matched to a gene. The chain's CDR3 is CASSNPRRTGTYEQYL. The CDR3 bases are TGTGCCAGTAGCAACCCGAGAAGGACAGGGACCTACGAGCAGTACCTC.

This clone appeared a few times. CDR3 in amino acids: CASSQRQGYSNQPQHF. The CDR3 region has the DNA TGTGCCAGCAGCCAACGACAGGGGTATAGCAATCAGCCCCAGCATTTT. The chain is built from TRBV4-2 and TRBJ1-5; 8 nucleotides match TRBD1. CDR1 LGHNA and CDR2 YNFKEQ come from the germline V gene. CDR3 length: 16 residues. V was pared by 2 bases and J by 0 bases, with 3 bases of the junction left unmatched.

The chain couples TRBV29-1 to TRBJ2-3, with D hard to call. CDR1 and CDR2 (germline): SQVTM, ANQGSEA. The CDR3 length is 12 residues. Trimming removed 3 bases from V and 1 base from J, with 5 bases in between. CDR3 in amino acids: CSVDRGTDTQYF. Written as DNA, the CDR3 is TGCAGCGTTGACCGGGGCACAGATACGCAGTATTTT.

This rearrangement joins TRBV5-1 to TRBJ2-1; the match to TRBD2 covers 11 bases. V was clipped by 2 bases and J by 2 bases; unmatched bases: 3. Germline loops: CDR1 SGHRS, CDR2 YFSETQ. CDR3 length: 16 amino acids. CDR3 sequence (DNA): TGCGCCAGCAGCTTTAGCGGGAGGGCCGCCTACAATGAGCAGTTCTTC. This translates into CASSFSGRAAYNEQFF.

The chain has TRBV7-2 and TRBJ1-2; 9 nucleotides align to TRBD1. Germline V lookup: CDR1 SGHTA, CDR2 FQGNSA. The CDR3 covers 12 residues. After removal of 1 base from V and 14 bases from J, the junction contained 5 bases not matched to a gene. The chain's CDR3 is CASSLELGQGTF. The CDR3, as DNA: TGTGCCAGCAGCTTAGAATTAGGACAGGGGACCTTC.

The count of this clone is one. The chain has TRBV7-2 and TRBJ1-1; D unclear. From germline, CDR1 is SGHTA and CDR2 FQGNSA. The CDR3 consists of 12 residues. V was pared by 1 base and J by 4 bases, with 4 bases between. In DNA, the CDR3 is TGTGCCAGCAGCTTAGTTCGCACTGAAGCTTTCTTT. Its translation is CASSLVRTEAFF.